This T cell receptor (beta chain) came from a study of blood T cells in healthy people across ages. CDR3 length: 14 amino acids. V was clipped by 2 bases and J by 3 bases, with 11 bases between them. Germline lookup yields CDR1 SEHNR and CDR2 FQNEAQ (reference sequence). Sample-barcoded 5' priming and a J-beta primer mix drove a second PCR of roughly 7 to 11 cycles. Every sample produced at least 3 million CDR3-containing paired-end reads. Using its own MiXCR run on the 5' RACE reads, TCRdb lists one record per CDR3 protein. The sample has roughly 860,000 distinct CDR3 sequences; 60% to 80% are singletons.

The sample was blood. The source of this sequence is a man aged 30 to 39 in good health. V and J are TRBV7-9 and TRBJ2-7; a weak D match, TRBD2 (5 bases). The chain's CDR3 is CASSLTGFDYEQYF. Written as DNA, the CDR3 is TGTGCCAGCAGCTTAACGGGGTTCGACTACGAGCAGTACTTC.